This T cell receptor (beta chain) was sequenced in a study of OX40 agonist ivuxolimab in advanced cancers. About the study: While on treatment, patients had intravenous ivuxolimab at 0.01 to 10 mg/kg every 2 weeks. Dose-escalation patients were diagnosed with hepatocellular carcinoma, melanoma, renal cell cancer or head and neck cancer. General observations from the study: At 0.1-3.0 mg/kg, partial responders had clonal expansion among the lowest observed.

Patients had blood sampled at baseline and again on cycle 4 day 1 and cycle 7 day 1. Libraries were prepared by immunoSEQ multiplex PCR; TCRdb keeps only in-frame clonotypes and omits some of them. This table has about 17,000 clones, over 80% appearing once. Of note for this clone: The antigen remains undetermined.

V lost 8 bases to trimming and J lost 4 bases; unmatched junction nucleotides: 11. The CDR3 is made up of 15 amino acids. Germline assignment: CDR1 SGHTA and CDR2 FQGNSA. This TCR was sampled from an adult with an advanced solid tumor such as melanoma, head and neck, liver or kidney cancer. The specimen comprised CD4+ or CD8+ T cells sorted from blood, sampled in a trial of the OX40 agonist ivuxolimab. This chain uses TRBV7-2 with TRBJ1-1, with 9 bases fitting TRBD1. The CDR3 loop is CASGRQGVGGTEAFF. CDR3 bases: TGTGCCAGCGGAAGACAGGGGGTCGGAGGCACTGAAGCTTTCTTT. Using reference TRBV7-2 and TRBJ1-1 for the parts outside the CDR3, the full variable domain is GAGVSQSPSNKVTEKGKDVELRCDPISGHTALYWYRQSLGQGLEFLIYFQGNSAPDKSGLPSDRFSAERTGGSVSTLTIQRTQQEDSAVYLCASGRQGVGGTEAFFGQGTRLTVV.